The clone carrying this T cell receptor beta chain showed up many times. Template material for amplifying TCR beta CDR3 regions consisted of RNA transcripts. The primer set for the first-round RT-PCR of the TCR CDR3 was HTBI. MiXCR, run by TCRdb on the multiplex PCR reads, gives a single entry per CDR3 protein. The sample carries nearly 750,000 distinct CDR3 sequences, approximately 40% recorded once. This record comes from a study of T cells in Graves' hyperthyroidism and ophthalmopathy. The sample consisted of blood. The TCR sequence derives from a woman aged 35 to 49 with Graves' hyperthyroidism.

The chain's CDR3 is CSASRAGVSYEQYF. DNA of the CDR3: TGCAGTGCTAGTAGAGCGGGAGTAAGCTACGAGCAGTACTTC. This chain uses TRBV20-1 with TRBJ2-7, with 8 bases fitting TRBD2. V was pared by 3 bases and J by 3 bases, with 7 bases of the junction left unmatched. In germline, CDR1 is DFQATT, CDR2 SNEGSKA (reference sequence). The CDR3 has 14 residues.